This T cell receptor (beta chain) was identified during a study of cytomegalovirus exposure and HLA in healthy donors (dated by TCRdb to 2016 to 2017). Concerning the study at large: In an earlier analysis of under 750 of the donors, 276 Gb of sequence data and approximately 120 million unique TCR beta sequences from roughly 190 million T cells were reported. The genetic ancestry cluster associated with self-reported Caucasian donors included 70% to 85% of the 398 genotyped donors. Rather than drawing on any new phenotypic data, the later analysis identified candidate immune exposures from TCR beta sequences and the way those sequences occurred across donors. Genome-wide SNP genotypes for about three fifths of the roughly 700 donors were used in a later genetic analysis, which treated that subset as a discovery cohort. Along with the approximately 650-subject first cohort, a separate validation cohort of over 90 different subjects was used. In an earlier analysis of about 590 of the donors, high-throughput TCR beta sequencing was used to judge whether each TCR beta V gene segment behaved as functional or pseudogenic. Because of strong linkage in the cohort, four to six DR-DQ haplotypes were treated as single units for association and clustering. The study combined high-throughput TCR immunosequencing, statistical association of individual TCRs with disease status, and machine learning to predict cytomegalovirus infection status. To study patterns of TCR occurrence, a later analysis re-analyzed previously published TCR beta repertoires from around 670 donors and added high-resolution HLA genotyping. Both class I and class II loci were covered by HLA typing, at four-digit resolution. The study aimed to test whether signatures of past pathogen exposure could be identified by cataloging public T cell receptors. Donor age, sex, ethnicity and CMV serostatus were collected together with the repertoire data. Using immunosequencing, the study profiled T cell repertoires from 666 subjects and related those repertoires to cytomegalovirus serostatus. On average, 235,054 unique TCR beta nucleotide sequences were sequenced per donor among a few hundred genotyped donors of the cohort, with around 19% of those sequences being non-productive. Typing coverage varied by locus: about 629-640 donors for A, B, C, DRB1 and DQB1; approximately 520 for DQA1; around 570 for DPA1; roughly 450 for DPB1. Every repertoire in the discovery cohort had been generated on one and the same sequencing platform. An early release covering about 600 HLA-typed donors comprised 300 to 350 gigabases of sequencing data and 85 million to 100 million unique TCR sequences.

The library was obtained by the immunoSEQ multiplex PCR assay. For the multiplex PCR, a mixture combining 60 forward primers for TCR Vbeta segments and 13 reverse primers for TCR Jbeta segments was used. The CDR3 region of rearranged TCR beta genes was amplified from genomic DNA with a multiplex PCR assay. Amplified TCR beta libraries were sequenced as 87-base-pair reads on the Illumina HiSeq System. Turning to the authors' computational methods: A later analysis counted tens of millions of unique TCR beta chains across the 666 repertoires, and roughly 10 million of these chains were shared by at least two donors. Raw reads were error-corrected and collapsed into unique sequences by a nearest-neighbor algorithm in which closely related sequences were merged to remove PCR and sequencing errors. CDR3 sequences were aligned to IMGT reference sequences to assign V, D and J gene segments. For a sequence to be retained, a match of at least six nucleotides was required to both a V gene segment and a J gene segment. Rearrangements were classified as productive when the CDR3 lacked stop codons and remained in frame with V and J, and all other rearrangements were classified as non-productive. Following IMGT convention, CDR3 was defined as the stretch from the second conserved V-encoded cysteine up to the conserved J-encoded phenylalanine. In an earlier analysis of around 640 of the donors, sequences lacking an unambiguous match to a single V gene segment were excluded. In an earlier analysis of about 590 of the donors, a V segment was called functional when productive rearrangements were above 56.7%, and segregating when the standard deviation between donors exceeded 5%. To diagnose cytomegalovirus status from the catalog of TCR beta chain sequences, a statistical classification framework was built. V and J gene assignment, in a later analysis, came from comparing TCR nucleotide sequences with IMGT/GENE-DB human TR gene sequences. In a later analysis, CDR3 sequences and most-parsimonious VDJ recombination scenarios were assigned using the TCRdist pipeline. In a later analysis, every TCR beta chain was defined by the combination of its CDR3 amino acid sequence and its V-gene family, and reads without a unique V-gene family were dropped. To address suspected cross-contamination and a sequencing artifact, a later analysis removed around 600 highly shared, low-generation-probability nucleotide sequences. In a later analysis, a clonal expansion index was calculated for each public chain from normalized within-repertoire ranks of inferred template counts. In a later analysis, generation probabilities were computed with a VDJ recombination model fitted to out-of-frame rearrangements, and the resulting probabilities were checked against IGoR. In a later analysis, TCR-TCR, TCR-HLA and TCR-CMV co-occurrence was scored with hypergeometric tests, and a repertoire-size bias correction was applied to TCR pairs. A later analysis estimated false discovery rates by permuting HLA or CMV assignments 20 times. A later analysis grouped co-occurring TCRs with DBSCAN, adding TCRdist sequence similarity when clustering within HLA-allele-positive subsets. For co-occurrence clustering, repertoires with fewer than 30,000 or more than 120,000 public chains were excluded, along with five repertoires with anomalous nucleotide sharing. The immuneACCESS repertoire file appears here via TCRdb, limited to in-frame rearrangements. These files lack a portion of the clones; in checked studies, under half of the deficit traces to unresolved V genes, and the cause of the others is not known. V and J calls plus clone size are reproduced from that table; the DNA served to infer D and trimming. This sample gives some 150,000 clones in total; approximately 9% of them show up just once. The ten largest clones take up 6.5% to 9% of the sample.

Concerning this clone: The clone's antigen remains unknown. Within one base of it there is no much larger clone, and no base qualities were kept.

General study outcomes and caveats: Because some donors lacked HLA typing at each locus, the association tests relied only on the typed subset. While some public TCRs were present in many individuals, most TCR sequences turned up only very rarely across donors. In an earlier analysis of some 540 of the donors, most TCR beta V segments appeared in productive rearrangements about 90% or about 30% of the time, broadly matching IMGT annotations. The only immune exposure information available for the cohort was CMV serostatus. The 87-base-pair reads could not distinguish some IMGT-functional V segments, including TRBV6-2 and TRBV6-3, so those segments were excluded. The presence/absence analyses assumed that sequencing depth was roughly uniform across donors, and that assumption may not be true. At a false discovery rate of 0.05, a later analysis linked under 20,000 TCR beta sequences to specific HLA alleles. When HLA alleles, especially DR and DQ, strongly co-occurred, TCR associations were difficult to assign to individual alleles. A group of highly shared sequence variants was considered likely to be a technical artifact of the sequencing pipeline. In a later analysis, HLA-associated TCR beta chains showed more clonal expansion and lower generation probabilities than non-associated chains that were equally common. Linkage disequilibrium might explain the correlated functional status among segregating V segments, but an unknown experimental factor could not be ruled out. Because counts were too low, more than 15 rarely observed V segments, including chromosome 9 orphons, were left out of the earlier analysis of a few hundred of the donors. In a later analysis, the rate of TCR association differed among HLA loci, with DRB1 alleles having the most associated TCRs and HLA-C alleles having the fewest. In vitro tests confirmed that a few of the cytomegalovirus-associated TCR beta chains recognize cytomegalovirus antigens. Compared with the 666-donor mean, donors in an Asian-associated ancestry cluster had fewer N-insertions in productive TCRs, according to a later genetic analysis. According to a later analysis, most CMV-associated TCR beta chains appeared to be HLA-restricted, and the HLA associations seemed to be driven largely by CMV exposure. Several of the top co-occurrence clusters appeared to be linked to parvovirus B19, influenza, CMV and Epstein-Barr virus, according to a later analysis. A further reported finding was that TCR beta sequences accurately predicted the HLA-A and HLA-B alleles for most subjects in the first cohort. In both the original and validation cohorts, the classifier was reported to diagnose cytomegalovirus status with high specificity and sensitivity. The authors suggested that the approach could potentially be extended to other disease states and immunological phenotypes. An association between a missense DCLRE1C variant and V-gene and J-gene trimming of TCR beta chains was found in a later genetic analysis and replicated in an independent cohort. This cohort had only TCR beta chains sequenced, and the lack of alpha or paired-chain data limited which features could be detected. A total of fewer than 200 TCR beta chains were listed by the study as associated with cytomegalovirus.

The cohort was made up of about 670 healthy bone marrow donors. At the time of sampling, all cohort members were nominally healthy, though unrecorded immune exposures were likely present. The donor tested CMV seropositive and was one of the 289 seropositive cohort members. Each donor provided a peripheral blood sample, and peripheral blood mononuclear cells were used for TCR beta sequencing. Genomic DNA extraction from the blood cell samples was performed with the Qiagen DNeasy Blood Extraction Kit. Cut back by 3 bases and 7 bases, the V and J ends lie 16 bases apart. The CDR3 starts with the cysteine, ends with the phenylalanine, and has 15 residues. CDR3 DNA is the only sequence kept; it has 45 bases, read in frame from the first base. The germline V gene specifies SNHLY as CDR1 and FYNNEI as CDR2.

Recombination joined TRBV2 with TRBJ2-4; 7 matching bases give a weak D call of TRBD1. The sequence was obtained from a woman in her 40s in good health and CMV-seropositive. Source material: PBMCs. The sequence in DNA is TGTGCCAGCAGTGACCAGGGGGTTCGGGGGAACATTCAGTACTTC. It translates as CASSDQGVRGNIQYF.